This T cell receptor (beta chain) appears in the sequencing data of a study of cytomegalovirus exposure and HLA in healthy donors. The CDR3 is made up of 13 amino acids. V was clipped by 4 bases and J by 10 bases, with 14 bases between them. Germline V lookup: CDR1 SNHLY, CDR2 FYNNEI. Only in-frame clones appear in the TCRdb table, and some are missing; sequencing was by immunoSEQ multiplex PCR. Of more than 95,000 clones listed, approximately 90% are singletons. The chain is built from TRBV2 and TRBJ2-1; a weak D match, TRBD2 (5 bases). The sample was PBMCs. The sequence was obtained from a man aged 18 to 30 in good health and CMV-seronegative. CDR3 nucleotide sequence: TGTGCCAGCAGTGTTCCGGGGATTGGGGAGCAGTTCTTC. Translating it yields CASSVPGIGEQFF. The full variable domain, with the rest looked up from reference TRBV2 and TRBJ2-1, is EPEVTQTPSHQVTQMGQEVILRCVPISNHLYFYWYRQILGQKVEFLVSFYNNEISEKSEIFDDQFSVERPDGSNFTLKIRSTKLEDSAMYFCASSVPGIGEQFFGPGTRLTVL.